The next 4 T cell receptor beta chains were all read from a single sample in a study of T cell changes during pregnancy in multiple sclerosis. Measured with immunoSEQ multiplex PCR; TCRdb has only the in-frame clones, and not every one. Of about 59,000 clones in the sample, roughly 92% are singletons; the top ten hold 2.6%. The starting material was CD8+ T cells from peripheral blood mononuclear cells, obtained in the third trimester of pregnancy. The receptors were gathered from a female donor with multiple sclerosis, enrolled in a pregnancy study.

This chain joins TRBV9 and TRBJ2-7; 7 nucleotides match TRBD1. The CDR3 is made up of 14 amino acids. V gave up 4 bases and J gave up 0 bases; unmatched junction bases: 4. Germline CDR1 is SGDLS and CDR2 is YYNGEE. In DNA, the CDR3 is TGTGCCAGCAGCTCGCAGGGGGTCTCCTACGAGCAGTACTTC. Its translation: CASSSQGVSYEQYF.

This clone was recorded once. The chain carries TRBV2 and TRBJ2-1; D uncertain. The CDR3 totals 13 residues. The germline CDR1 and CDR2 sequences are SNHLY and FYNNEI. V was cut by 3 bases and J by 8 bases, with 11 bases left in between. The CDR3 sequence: CASSDWRGDEQFF. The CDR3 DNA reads TGTGCCAGCAGTGACTGGAGAGGCGATGAGCAGTTCTTC.

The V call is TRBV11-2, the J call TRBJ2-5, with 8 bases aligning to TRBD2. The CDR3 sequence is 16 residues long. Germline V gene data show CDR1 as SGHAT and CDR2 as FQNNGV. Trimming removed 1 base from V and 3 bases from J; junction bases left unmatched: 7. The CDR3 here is CASSLAGGPPEETQYF. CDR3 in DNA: TGTGCCAGCAGCTTAGCGGGAGGGCCCCCGGAAGAGACCCAGTACTTC.

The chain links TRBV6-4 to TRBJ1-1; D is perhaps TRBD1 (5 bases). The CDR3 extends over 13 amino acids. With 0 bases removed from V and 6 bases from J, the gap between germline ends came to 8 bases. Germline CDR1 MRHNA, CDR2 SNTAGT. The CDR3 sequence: CASSDSWGAEAFF. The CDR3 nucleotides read TGTGCCAGCAGTGACTCCTGGGGGGCTGAAGCTTTCTTT.